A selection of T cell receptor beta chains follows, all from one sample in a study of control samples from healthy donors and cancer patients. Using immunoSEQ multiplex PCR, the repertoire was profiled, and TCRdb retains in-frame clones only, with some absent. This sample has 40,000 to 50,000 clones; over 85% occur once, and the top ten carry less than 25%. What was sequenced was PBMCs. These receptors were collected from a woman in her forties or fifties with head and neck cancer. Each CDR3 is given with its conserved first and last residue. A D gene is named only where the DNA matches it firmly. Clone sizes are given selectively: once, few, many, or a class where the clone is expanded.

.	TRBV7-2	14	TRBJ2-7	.	CASSLATEGYEQYF	TGTGCCAGCAGCTTAGCGACAGAGGGTTACGAGCAGTACTTC
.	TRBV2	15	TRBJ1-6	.	CASNPNGGGNSPLHF	TGTGCCAGCAATCCTAACGGGGGAGGGAATTCACCCCTCCACTTT
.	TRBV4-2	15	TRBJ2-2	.	CASSQVGLHTGELFF	TGTGCCAGCAGCCAAGTAGGACTTCACACCGGGGAGCTGTTTTTT
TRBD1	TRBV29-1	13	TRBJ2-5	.	CSVRDRAQETQYF	TGCAGCGTCAGGGACAGGGCACAAGAGACCCAGTACTTC
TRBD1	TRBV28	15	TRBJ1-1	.	CASSLGDRGKTEAFF	TGTGCCAGCAGTTTAGGGGACAGGGGTAAGACTGAAGCTTTCTTT
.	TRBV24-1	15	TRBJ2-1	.	CATSRLGTSYNEQFF	TGTGCCACCAGCCGTCTAGGAACTTCCTACAATGAGCAGTTCTTC
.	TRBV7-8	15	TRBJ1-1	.	CASSLYGSSSTEAFF	TGTGCCAGCAGCTTATACGGCAGTTCAAGCACTGAAGCTTTCTTT
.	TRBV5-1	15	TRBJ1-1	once	CASSLEARINTEAFF	TGCGCCAGCAGCTTGGAAGCCAGGATCAACACTGAAGCTTTCTTT
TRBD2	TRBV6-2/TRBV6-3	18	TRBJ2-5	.	CASSYDLGLAGGDETQYF	TGTGCCAGCAGTTACGACCTTGGACTAGCGGGAGGGGACGAGACCCAGTACTTC
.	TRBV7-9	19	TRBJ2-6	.	CASSPPVMTVSSGANVLTF	TGTGCCAGCAGCCCACCCGTAATGACAGTTAGCTCTGGGGCCAACGTCCTGACTTTC
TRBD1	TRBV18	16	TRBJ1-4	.	CASSLVSTGKDEKLFF	TGTGCCAGCTCACTCGTATCGACAGGGAAAGACGAAAAACTGTTTTTT
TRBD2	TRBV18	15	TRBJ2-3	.	CASSLTSGSTDTQYF	TGTGCCAGCTCCCTGACTAGCGGAAGCACAGATACGCAGTATTTT
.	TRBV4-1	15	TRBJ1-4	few	CASSQTEGADEKLFF	TGCGCCAGCAGCCAAACGGAGGGAGCGGATGAAAAACTGTTTTTT
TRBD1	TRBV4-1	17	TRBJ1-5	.	CASSQATGTAVNQPQHF	TGCGCCAGCAGCCAAGCTACCGGGACAGCAGTAAATCAGCCCCAGCATTTT
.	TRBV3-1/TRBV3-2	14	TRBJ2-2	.	CASSSPGRTGELFF	TGTGCCAGCAGCTCTCCGGGGCGGACCGGGGAGCTGTTTTTT
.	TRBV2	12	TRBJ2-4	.	CASSEILGGRSF	TGTGCCAGCAGTGAAATACTCGGGGGCCGAAGCTTC
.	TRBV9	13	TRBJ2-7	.	CASSVDPGTTTYF	TGTGCCAGCAGCGTAGATCCCGGGACAACTACGTACTTC
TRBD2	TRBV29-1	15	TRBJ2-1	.	CSVFLAGGGGNEQFF	TGCAGCGTTTTCTTAGCGGGAGGGGGTGGGAATGAGCAGTTCTTC
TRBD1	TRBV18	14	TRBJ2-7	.	CASSPGQGAYEQYF	TGTGCCAGCTCACCCGGACAGGGGGCCTACGAGCAGTACTTC
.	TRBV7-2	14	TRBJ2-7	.	CASSPGIRDYEQYF	TGTGCCAGCAGCCCCGGGATCCGCGACTACGAGCAGTACTTC
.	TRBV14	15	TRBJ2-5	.	CASSQWDHRGETQYF	TGTGCCAGCAGCCAATGGGACCACCGAGGGGAGACCCAGTACTTC
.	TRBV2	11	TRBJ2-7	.	CASSQSYEQYF	TGTGCCAGCAGCCAGTCCTACGAGCAGTACTTC
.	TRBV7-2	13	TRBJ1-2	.	CASSTKILYGYTF	TGTGCCAGCAGTACTAAAATACTTTATGGCTACACCTTC
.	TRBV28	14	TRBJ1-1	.	CASSFGGKNTEAFF	TGTGCCAGCAGCTTCGGGGGAAAAAACACTGAAGCTTTCTTT
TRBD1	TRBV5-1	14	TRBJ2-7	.	CASRLGTGSYEQYF	TGCGCCAGCAGGCTTGGGACAGGCTCCTACGAGCAGTACTTC
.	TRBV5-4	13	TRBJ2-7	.	CASSSDGKLGQYF	TGTGCCAGCAGCTCGGACGGGAAGCTTGGGCAGTACTTC
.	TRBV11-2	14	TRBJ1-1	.	CASSLDRRPVEAFF	TGTGCCAGCAGCTTAGATCGTAGGCCGGTGGAAGCTTTCTTT
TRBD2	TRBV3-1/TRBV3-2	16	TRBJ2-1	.	CASSPALGGGSNEQFF	TGTGCCAGCAGCCCTGCCCTTGGGGGGGGGAGCAATGAGCAGTTCTTC
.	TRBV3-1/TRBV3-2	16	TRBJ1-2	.	CASSPDLGTDYYGYTF	TGTGCCAGCAGCCCCGATTTGGGGACGGATTACTATGGCTACACCTTC
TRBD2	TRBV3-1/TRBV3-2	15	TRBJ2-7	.	CASSRLAGGPYEQYF	TGTGCCAGCAGCCGACTAGCGGGAGGACCCTACGAGCAGTACTTC
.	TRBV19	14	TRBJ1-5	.	CASRREALNQPQHF	TGTGCCAGTAGAAGGGAAGCCCTTAATCAGCCCCAGCATTTT
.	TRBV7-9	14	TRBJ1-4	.	CASSPGVGSEKLFF	TGTGCCAGCAGCCCCGGGGTTGGGAGCGAAAAACTGTTTTTT
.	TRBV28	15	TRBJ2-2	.	CASSVDRGGTGELFF	TGTGCCAGCAGTGTAGACAGGGGAGGGACCGGGGAGCTGTTTTTT
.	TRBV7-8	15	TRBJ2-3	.	CASSSAAIMGDTQYF	TGTGCCAGCAGCTCCGCGGCTATTATGGGAGATACGCAGTATTTT
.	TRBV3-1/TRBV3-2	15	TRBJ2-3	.	CASSLTGRTTDTQYF	TGTGCCAGCAGCCTCACCGGGAGAACCACAGATACGCAGTATTTT
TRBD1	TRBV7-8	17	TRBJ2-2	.	CASSSRPGQGVTGELFF	TGTGCCAGCAGCTCCAGACCCGGACAGGGAGTCACCGGGGAGCTGTTTTTT
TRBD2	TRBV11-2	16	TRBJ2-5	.	CASSLWPAGGDETQYF	TGTGCCAGCAGCTTATGGCCAGCGGGAGGAGACGAGACCCAGTACTTC
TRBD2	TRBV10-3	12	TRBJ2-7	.	CATRGGGYEQYF	TGTGCCACGAGGGGCGGGGGATACGAGCAGTACTTC
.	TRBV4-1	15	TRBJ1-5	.	CASSQEDTHNQPQHF	TGCGCCAGCAGCCAAGAAGACACGCACAATCAGCCCCAGCATTTT
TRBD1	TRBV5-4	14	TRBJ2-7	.	CASSPGQGFYEQYF	TGTGCCAGCAGCCCCGGACAGGGATTCTACGAGCAGTACTTC
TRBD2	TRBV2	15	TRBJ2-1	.	CASSERLAVYNEQFF	TGTGCCAGCAGTGAAAGACTAGCGGTCTACAATGAGCAGTTCTTC
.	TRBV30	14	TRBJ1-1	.	CAWRGDMENTEAFF	TGTGCCTGGAGGGGGGACATGGAGAACACTGAAGCTTTCTTT
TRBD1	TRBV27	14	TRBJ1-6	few	CASSFVGGGSPLHF	TGTGCCAGCAGTTTTGTAGGGGGCGGTTCACCCCTCCACTTT
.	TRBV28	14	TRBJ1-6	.	CASSQVIYNSPLHF	TGTGCCAGTTCCCAGGTGATCTATAATTCACCCCTCCACTTT
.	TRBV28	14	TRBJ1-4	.	CASSSGTFDEKLFF	TGTGCCAGCAGTTCCGGGACATTCGATGAAAAACTGTTTTTT
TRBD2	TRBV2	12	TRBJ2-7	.	CASSEVLAGLYF	TGTGCCAGCAGTGAAGTTTTAGCGGGACTGTACTTC
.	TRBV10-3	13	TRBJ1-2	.	CAISPTGDYGYTF	TGTGCCATTAGCCCGACAGGCGACTATGGCTACACCTTC
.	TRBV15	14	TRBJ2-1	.	CATSREGTVNEQFF	TGTGCCACCAGCAGAGAGGGGACTGTCAATGAGCAGTTCTTC